The 4 T cell receptor beta chains below come from one sample, sequenced in a study of regulatory T cells in long-lasting Graves disease. Assembly of TCR beta libraries relied on iRepertoire HTBI primers together with Arm-PCR of CDR3 regions. TCRdb reprocessed the multiplex PCR reads via MiXCR and lists one record per CDR3 protein. Of under 500,000 distinct CDR3 sequences listed, around 20% are singletons. Time point: persistent/refractory GD, antithyroid drugs over 5 years with positive TRAb. Making the TCR library involved RNA that had been extracted from PBMCs. The sequencing used peripheral blood mononuclear cells (PBMCs), collected when the disease was refractory, from a patient treated with antithyroid drugs. These TCRs come from a female donor with Graves disease.

This clonotype was recorded many times. The chain carries TRBV12-3 or TRBV12-4 and TRBJ1-4; D is unclear. The length of the CDR3 is 15 residues. V was pared by 1 base and J by 7 bases, with 13 bases between. This CDR3 reads CASSLVPIRGEKLFF. As DNA, the CDR3 is TGTGCCAGCAGTTTAGTCCCTATCCGGGGTGAAAAACTGTTTTTT.

This clonotype was seen many times. This rearrangement joins TRBV30 to TRBJ1-2; 9 bases line up with TRBD1. The V gene's germline CDR1 is GTSNPN and CDR2 SVGIG (reference sequence). Germline trimming cut 3 bases from V and 8 bases from J; bases unmatched to any gene: 10. The CDR3 runs to 14 residues. The CDR3 nucleotides read TGTGCCTGGAGAATCGGGACAGGGAGTTTCGGCTACACCTTC. Amino acids: CAWRIGTGSFGYTF.

V usage is TRBV11-2 and J usage is TRBJ2-4; no firm D call. The V and J ends lost 1 base and 8 bases respectively, with 6 bases between them. The CDR3 loop spans 12 amino acids. CDR1 and CDR2 (germline): SGHAT, FQNNGV. The CDR3: CASSLVGDIQYF. CDR3 coding DNA: TGTGCCAGCAGCTTAGTTGGTGACATTCAGTACTTC.

At least ten counts were recorded for this clonotype. This chain uses TRBV29-1 with TRBJ2-5; D unresolved. Germline assignment: CDR1 SQVTM and CDR2 ANQGSEA. V was shortened by 4 bases and J by 5 bases, with 2 bases between the two germline ends. The CDR3 has 9 residues. CDR3: CSVGETQYF. The CDR3 DNA reads as TGCAGCGTTGGCGAGACCCAGTACTTC.